This T cell receptor beta chain is drawn from a study of blood T cells in healthy people across ages. CDR1 LGHNA and CDR2 YNFKEQ come from the germline V gene. This CDR3 has 14 amino acids. Remarks on this clonotype: One end of the junction fails to match germline, which may point to a read error.

Next came a second PCR, run for roughly 7 to 12 cycles, which used a sample-barcoded 5' primer along with a J-beta primer mix. TCRdb processed the 5' RACE reads anew with MiXCR; each CDR3 protein has one entry. The repertoire holds about 1.1 million distinct CDR3 sequences, roughly two fifths seen once, with around 14% in the top ten. The specimen was blood. The clonotype was recovered from a man younger than 35 in good health. The chain uses TRBV4-2 and TRBJ1-1; D gene ambiguous. The CDR3 here is CASSEPGRNTEAFF. Written as DNA, the CDR3 is TGTGCAAGCAGCGAGCCGGGCCGGAACACTGAAGCTTTCTTT.